The 18 T cell receptor beta chains presented below share a single source sample, sequenced in a study of technical replicates of blood from a few donors. Some clones are missing from TCRdb's copy, which holds only in-frame ones; the method was immunoSEQ multiplex PCR. The repertoire holds roughly 15,000 clones, 80% to 90% seen once, with around 12% in the top ten. Sequencing was performed on PBMCs. All receptors derive from a human donor in good health.

The gene calls are TRBV2 and TRBJ2-6; D unclear. This CDR3 is built from 16 residues. Germline V lookup: CDR1 SNHLY, CDR2 FYNNEI. V was pared by 6 bases and J by 0 bases, with 12 bases between. The CDR3 is CASSQQISSGANVLTF. For the CDR3, the DNA is TGTGCCAGCAGCCAACAGATTTCCTCTGGGGCCAACGTCCTGACTTTC.

There are a few counts of this clone. The genes are TRBV5-1 and TRBJ1-2, with unresolved D. The CDR3 runs to 12 residues. Germline CDR1 SGHRS, CDR2 YFSETQ. Deletions cut 3 bases from V and 8 bases from J, with 11 bases between. The CDR3 coding sequence is TGCGCCAGCAGCTCCCGTTCGGGGGGCTACACCTTC. It codes for CASSSRSGGYTF.

The chain recombines TRBV6-6 with TRBJ1-5; D ambiguous. The ends were cut back, 6 bases at V and 1 base at J, with 7 bases in the middle. Germline CDR1 and CDR2: MNHNY and SVGAGI (reference sequence). CDR3 length: 13 amino acids. In DNA, the CDR3 is TGTGCCAGCAGCCAGTTGAGCAATCAGCCCCAGCATTTT. Translating it yields CASSQLSNQPQHF.

The chain combines TRBV19 with TRBJ2-7, with D perhaps matching TRBD2 (5 bases). The CDR3 sequence is 13 residues long. Germline CDR1 LNHDA, CDR2 SQIVND (reference sequence). V lost 8 bases and J lost 7, with 18 bases in between. CDR3 coding DNA: TGTGCCAGTGGAAGGGAGCGTAAAGGGGAGCAGTACTTC. Translating it yields CASGRERKGEQYF.

In this sample, this clone turned up a few times. The gene calls are TRBV28 and TRBJ1-5; TRBD1 aligns across 7 bases. Germline values: CDR1 MDHEN, CDR2 SYDVKM. This CDR3 contains 15 residues. V gave up 4 bases and J gave up 0 bases; unmatched junction bases: 3. In DNA, the CDR3 is TGTGCCAGCAGTTGGGGACAGTTTAGCAATCAGCCCCAGCATTTT. It encodes CASSWGQFSNQPQHF.

This chain connects TRBV27 to TRBJ1-5; D possibly corresponds to TRBD1 (5 bases). Per germline, CDR1 MNHEY and CDR2 SMNVEV (reference sequence). The CDR3 is 14 amino acids. Trimming cost V 6 bases and J 5 bases, with 14 bases left between them. The CDR3 DNA reads TGTGCCAGCAGCCTAATGGGGACTCATCAGCCCCAGCATTTT. It yields the protein CASSLMGTHQPQHF.

This clone was recorded only once. The chain uses TRBV19 and TRBJ2-7; TRBD1 agrees at 7 bases. Germline V lookup: CDR1 LNHDA, CDR2 SQIVND (reference sequence). Unmatched junction bases numbered 19, after V lost 5 bases and J lost 3 bases. There are 18 residues in the CDR3. CDR3 sequence (DNA): TGTGCCAGTAGTGAGACGGCCAGGACAGGCTGGGGTCGCTACGAGCAGTACTTC. It translates to CASSETARTGWGRYEQYF.

V is TRBV7-8 and J is TRBJ2-7, with D possibly matching TRBD1 (6 bases). The CDR3 totals 16 residues. V lost 4 bases and J 5 bases, leaving 21 bases between the germline ends. Germline CDR1 and CDR2: SGHVS and FQNEAQ. This CDR3 is CASSYPSGLGADEQYF. Here the CDR3 DNA reads TGTGCCAGCAGCTATCCTTCTGGGCTGGGGGCTGACGAGCAGTACTTC.

The genes are TRBV11-1 and TRBJ2-7; D unresolved. The CDR3 is 12 amino acids. V gave up 5 bases and J gave up 3 bases, with 8 bases separating them. Per the germline V gene, CDR1 is SGHAT and CDR2 is FQDESV (reference sequence). The CDR3 region is CASSLQDYEQYF. As DNA, the CDR3 is TGTGCCAGCAGCCTCCAGGACTACGAGCAGTACTTC.

The chain has TRBV5-5 and TRBJ2-6, with 8 bases lining up with TRBD1. Germline values: CDR1 SGHKS, CDR2 YYEKEE (reference sequence). The CDR3 is made up of 16 amino acids. V trimming: 4 bases; J trimming: 2 bases; junction bases outside the gene matches: 5. The CDR3 sequence: CASSQQGVAGANVLTF. CDR3 nucleotides: TGTGCCAGCAGCCAACAGGGGGTAGCTGGGGCCAACGTCCTGACTTTC. The full variable domain, with the rest looked up from reference TRBV5-5 and TRBJ2-6, is DAGVTQSPTHLIKTRGQQVTLRCSPISGHKSVSWYQQVLGQGPQFIFQYYEKEERGRGNFPDRFSARQFPNYSSELNVNALLLGDSALYLCASSQQGVAGANVLTFGAGSRLTVL.

In nucleotides, the CDR3 is TGTGCCAGCAGTGGGCAGGGGACAGCGTGGGGACTAGAGGACTATGGCTACACCTTC. Encoded protein: CASSGQGTAWGLEDYGYTF. The V gene is TRBV28, the J gene TRBJ1-2; 7 bases are a match to TRBD1. CDR1 and CDR2 (germline): MDHEN, SYDVKM. Unmatched junction bases numbered 21, after V lost 5 bases and J lost 3 bases. This CDR3 is built from 19 residues.

This chain uses TRBV5-4 with TRBJ2-6; no clear D gene. This CDR3 has 16 residues. Per the germline V gene, CDR1 is SGHNT and CDR2 is YYREEE (reference sequence). The V and J ends lost 4 bases and 0 bases respectively, with 11 bases between them. The CDR3 bases are TGTGCCAGCAGCGCCTTACCGAGCTCTGGGGCCAACGTCCTGACTTTC. It translates to CASSALPSSGANVLTF.

This chain connects TRBV7-6 to TRBJ2-1; 8 bases align to TRBD1. V trimming: 5 bases; J trimming: 8 bases; junction bases outside the gene matches: 14. Germline V gene lookup returns CDR1 SGHVS and CDR2 FNYEAQ. The CDR3 has 16 residues. CDR3 DNA: TGTGCCAGCAGCGCACGGTGGGGACAGGTGACCGATGAGCAGTTCTTC. This encodes CASSARWGQVTDEQFF.

This CDR3 reads CASSPTPGQGSYGYTF. CDR3 DNA sequence: TGTGCCAGCAGCCCGACTCCCGGACAGGGGAGCTATGGCTACACCTTC. The genes are TRBV6-6 and TRBJ1-2; the match to TRBD1 covers 9 bases. The ends lost 6 bases at V and 4 bases at J; junction bases unmatched: 12. This CDR3 has 16 amino acids. The germline gives CDR1 MNHNY, CDR2 SVGAGI (reference sequence).

The CDR3, as DNA: TGTGCCAGCAGTCCCCAGTTACCGGGACAGGGAAATACGAATCGTGGCTACACCTTC. Encoded protein: CASSPQLPGQGNTNRGYTF. The J gene is TRBJ1-2, the V gene TRBV27; 9 bases line up with TRBD1. The V segment lost 5 bases and the J segment 7 bases; nucleotides outside the gene matches: 23. Germline loops: CDR1 MNHEY, CDR2 SMNVEV (reference sequence). CDR3 length: 19 residues.

The chain joins TRBV18 to TRBJ1-2; D is perhaps TRBD1 (5 bases). This CDR3 has 15 residues. Trimming took 2 bases from V and 4 from J, leaving 14 bases between them. CDR1 and CDR2 (germline): KGHSH, LQKENI. CDR3 nucleotide sequence: TGTGCCAGCTCACCAAAGGAGGGGTTCAGCTATGGCTACACCTTC. Translation: CASSPKEGFSYGYTF.

The rearrangement joins TRBV28 to TRBJ2-1; TRBD1 agrees at 7 bases. The CDR3 covers 15 residues. The ends lost 6 bases at V and 0 bases at J; junction bases unmatched: 5. In germline, CDR1 is MDHEN, CDR2 SYDVKM. DNA for the CDR3: TGTGCCAGCAGCCCGCCAGGGGGCTCCTACAATGAGCAGTTCTTC. Protein: CASSPPGGSYNEQFF.

The chain uses TRBV7-2 and TRBJ1-5; 8 bases line up with TRBD1. The V segment lost 5 bases and the J segment 5 bases; nucleotides outside the gene matches: 2. CDR1 is SGHTA and CDR2 is FQGNSA in the germline V gene. The CDR3 is 13 residues long. The DNA for the CDR3 is TGTGCCAGCAGCCAACAGGGGGATCAGCCCCAGCATTTT. Translation gives CASSQQGDQPQHF.